The rows below give T cell receptor beta chains drawn from one sample of a study of regulatory T cells in long-lasting Graves disease. Using its own MiXCR run on the multiplex PCR reads, TCRdb lists one record per CDR3 protein. The data contain about 450,000 distinct CDR3 sequences, approximately 14% of them singletons. The sample was also reused in another study, on T cells in Graves' hyperthyroidism and ophthalmopathy.

Sequencing was performed on peripheral blood mononuclear cells (PBMCs), taken at new diagnosis, from a patient treated with antithyroid drugs. These receptors originate from a woman aged 45-59 years with Graves disease. Each CDR3 is given with its conserved first and last residue. The D gene is left open where the match is weak. Not all rows give a size; the values are once, few, many and, for expanded clones, a class.

d_call j_call clone_size v_call cdr3_aa cdr3_nt
. TRBJ1-2 few TRBV7-9 CASSLEGSGGYTF TGTGCCAGCAGCTTAGAAGGTTCGGGTGGCTACACCTTC
. TRBJ2-3 many TRBV10-3 CAITQGGGEDTQYF TGTGCCATCACCCAAGGGGGCGGGGAAGATACGCAGTATTTT
TRBD2 TRBJ2-7 few TRBV5-1 CASSLAEGLGRGNEQYF TGCGCCAGCAGCTTGGCCGAGGGACTAGGGCGAGGGAACGAGCAGTACTTC
TRBD1 TRBJ2-7 many TRBV6-1 CASRLTGAVSYEQYF TGTGCCAGCAGGTTAACAGGGGCCGTTTCCTACGAGCAGTACTTC
. TRBJ2-7 few TRBV6-2/TRBV6-3 CASSFHRVFSYEQYF TGTGCCAGCAGTTTCCACAGGGTTTTCTCCTACGAGCAGTACTTC
TRBD1 TRBJ1-3 . TRBV2 CASRDREYGNTIYF TGTGCCAGCCGGGACAGGGAATATGGAAACACCATATATTTT
TRBD1 TRBJ2-6 . TRBV3-1 CASSQNRGSWGANVLTF TGTGCCAGCAGCCAAAACAGGGGGTCGTGGGGGGCCAACGTCCTGACTTTC
. TRBJ1-1 . TRBV19 CASRKGHMNTEAFF TGTGCCAGTAGGAAAGGGCACATGAACACTGAAGCTTTCTTT
TRBD2 TRBJ2-7 few TRBV5-6 CASGWARAGVTYEQYF TGTGCCAGCGGTTGGGCCCGAGCGGGAGTCACCTACGAGCAGTACTTC
. TRBJ2-1 many TRBV6-1 CASSPGTRAGEQFF TGTGCCAGCAGCCCAGGGACAAGGGCGGGTGAGCAGTTCTTC
. TRBJ1-1 many TRBV4-1 CASSQAGRLNTEAFF TGCGCCAGCAGCCAAGCGGGCCGACTAAACACTGAAGCTTTCTTT
TRBD2 TRBJ2-7 many TRBV28 CASSPTAGVFYEQYF TGTGCCAGCAGTCCCACTGCGGGAGTGTTCTACGAGCAGTACTTC
. TRBJ2-5 . TRBV6-2/TRBV6-3 CASQGAGWETQYF TGTGCCAGCCAGGGAGCGGGCTGGGAGACCCAGTACTTC
TRBD2 TRBJ2-1 many TRBV7-3 CASSNEAGNEQFF TGTGCCAGCAGCAACGAAGCGGGGAATGAGCAGTTCTTC
TRBD1 TRBJ1-5 . TRBV3-1 CASSQDPGQDQPQHF TGTGCCAGCAGCCAAGATCCCGGACAGGATCAGCCCCAGCATTTT
TRBD2 TRBJ2-1 many TRBV28 CASSIAGSSYNEQFF TGTGCCAGCAGTATAGCGGGGAGCTCCTACAATGAGCAGTTCTTC
. TRBJ2-3 many TRBV6-5 CASSSPLSTDTQYF TGTGCCAGCAGTTCCCCGTTGAGCACAGATACGCAGTATTTT
TRBD2 TRBJ2-7 once TRBV28 CASGKLAGGYEQYF TGTGCCAGCGGAAAACTAGCGGGAGGCTACGAGCAGTACTTC
. TRBJ2-5 many TRBV18 CASSPPAQETQYF TGTGCCAGCTCACCCCCGGCCCAAGAGACCCAGTACTTC
TRBD1 TRBJ1-4 . TRBV5-4 CASSDRGNEKLFF TGTGCCAGCAGTGACAGGGGTAATGAAAAACTGTTTTTT
TRBD2 TRBJ2-3 . TRBV6-2/TRBV6-3 CASRVAGGPGTDTQYF TGTGCCAGCAGGGTAGCGGGAGGGCCTGGCACAGATACGCAGTATTTT
TRBD2 TRBJ2-1 . TRBV5-1 CASRVGTSTYNEQFF TGCGCCAGCAGGGTCGGGACTAGCACTTACAATGAGCAGTTCTTC
. TRBJ2-3 many TRBV9 CASSASTTDTQYF TGTGCCAGCAGCGCTTCAACAACAGATACGCAGTATTTT
. TRBJ1-3 many TRBV3-1 CASSQDPGRAGNTIYF TGTGCCAGCAGCCAAGATCCGGGGAGGGCTGGAAACACCATATATTTT
TRBD2 TRBJ2-1 many TRBV2 CASHLLAESSYNEQFF TGTGCCAGTCACCTCCTAGCGGAAAGCTCCTACAATGAGCAGTTCTTC
TRBD2 TRBJ2-1 many TRBV11-3 CASSPRPGTSGYNEQFF TGTGCCAGCAGCCCCCGTCCCGGGACTAGCGGTTACAATGAGCAGTTCTTC
. TRBJ2-1 many TRBV27 CASSLSSSAYNEQFF TGTGCCAGCAGTTTATCTTCTAGTGCTTACAATGAGCAGTTCTTC
. TRBJ2-1 many TRBV3-1 CASSQVRSEQFF TGTGCCAGCAGCCAAGTGCGAAGTGAGCAGTTCTTC
TRBD1 TRBJ1-5 . TRBV5-1 CASSLEPGQYSNQPQHF TGCGCCAGCAGCTTGGAACCGGGACAGTATAGCAATCAGCCCCAGCATTTT
TRBD1 TRBJ1-1 . TRBV6-2/TRBV6-3 CASSSSDRGVTEAFF TGTGCCAGCAGTTCCTCGGACAGGGGGGTGACTGAAGCTTTCTTT
. TRBJ1-1 few TRBV28 CASIPTGSKKGFF TGTGCCAGCATCCCTACTGGGTCCAAAAAGGGTTTCTTT
TRBD1 TRBJ1-1 many TRBV5-1 CASSLPTGENTEAFF TGCGCCAGCAGCCTCCCGACAGGGGAGAACACTGAAGCTTTCTTT
. TRBJ2-7 many TRBV5-1 CASTAGSHPSEQYF TGCGCCAGCACCGCGGGTAGCCACCCGAGCGAGCAGTACTTC
. TRBJ1-6 . TRBV19 CASTDEGGARSPLHF TGTGCCAGTACCGATGAGGGGGGGGCACGGTCACCCCTCCACTTT
TRBD1 TRBJ1-5 many TRBV28 CASSSGQGARLPQHF TGTGCCAGCAGTTCAGGACAGGGGGCTAGGTTGCCCCAGCATTTT
TRBD2 TRBJ2-2 few TRBV6-2/TRBV6-3 CASSAWGGDTGELFF TGTGCCAGCAGCGCCTGGGGAGGGGACACCGGGGAGCTGTTTTTT